Below, 24 T cell receptor beta chains from the same sample are listed, as sequenced in a study of OX40 agonist ivuxolimab in advanced cancers. Sequencing was performed with immunoSEQ multiplex PCR; in TCRdb, only in-frame clones are kept and a portion is missing. The data show 90,000 or so clones, roughly 90% seen once. This material consisted of CD4+ or CD8+ T cells sorted from blood, taken in a trial of the OX40 agonist ivuxolimab. The receptors were gathered from an adult with an advanced solid tumor such as melanoma, head and neck, liver or kidney cancer.

The chain carries TRBV5-1 and TRBJ2-1; 8 nucleotides align to TRBD2. The CDR3 has 19 residues. V lost 3 bases, J lost 10 bases, and 24 bases stayed unmatched. Germline V CDR1 and CDR2: SGHRS, YFSETQ. CDR3 loop: CASSSGLGGNGTRPHEQFF. In DNA form, the CDR3 reads TGCGCCAGCAGCTCTGGTCTGGGGGGCAACGGGACTAGACCACACGAGCAGTTCTTC.

The rearrangement uses TRBV4-2 and TRBJ2-1; 7 positions agree with TRBD2. There are 14 residues in the CDR3. Trimming cost V 3 bases and J 7 bases; bases outside gene matches: 6. Germline V gene data show CDR1 as LGHNA and CDR2 as YNFKEQ. The CDR3, as DNA: TGTGCCAGCAGCCAGGACTGGGGGGGGAATGAGCAGTTCTTC. Translated: CASSQDWGGNEQFF.

This chain links TRBV4-1 with TRBJ1-2; D might be TRBD1 (5 bases). V was shortened by 2 bases and J by 3 bases, with 7 bases between the two germline ends. Germline-derived CDR1 and CDR2 are MGHRA and YSYEKL. There are 13 residues in the CDR3. CDR3 coding DNA: TGCGCCAGCAGCCAACGAGGGGACTATGGCTACACCTTC. Translated, it gives CASSQRGDYGYTF.

The J gene is TRBJ2-2, the V gene TRBV18; either TRBD1 or TRBD2 may fit D (5 bases each). CDR3 size: 16 residues. Deletions cut 3 bases from V and 2 bases from J, with 13 bases between. Germline V lookup: CDR1 KGHSH, CDR2 LQKENI. CDR3: CASSPARGRNTGELFF. The CDR3, as DNA: TGTGCCAGCTCACCGGCGAGGGGACGAAACACCGGGGAGCTGTTTTTT.

This rearrangement joins TRBV5-6 to TRBJ2-6; unclear D gene. CDR1 is SGHDT, CDR2 YYEEEE, per germline. The length of the CDR3 is 14 residues. V lost 6 bases, J lost 1 base, and 8 bases lay in between. CDR3 sequence (DNA): TGTGCCAGCACAATTAAATCTGGGGCCAACGTCCTGACTTTC. The encoded protein is CASTIKSGANVLTF. The whole variable domain, remainder taken from reference TRBV5-6 and TRBJ2-6, is DAGVTQSPTHLIKTRGQQVTLRCSPKSGHDTVSWYQQALGQGPQFIFQYYEEEERQRGNFPDRFSGHQFPNYSSELNVNALLLGDSALYLCASTIKSGANVLTFGAGSRLTVL.

The J gene is TRBJ2-5, the V gene TRBV11-3; maybe TRBD1 (5 bases). CDR3 length: 14 amino acids. Trimming pared 5 bases from V and 4 bases from J, leaving 14 bases between. Germline CDR1 is SGHNT and CDR2 is YENEEA. In DNA, the CDR3 is TGTGCCAGCAGCACAGGCCTGCAGGGAGAGACCCAGTACTTC. Translated, it gives CASSTGLQGETQYF.

Only a few counts were recorded for this clone. The CDR3 region has the DNA TGTGCCAGCAGCCCCCCCAGCTTCCCGACAGGGGAGCTGTTTTTT. This sequence encodes CASSPPSFPTGELFF. This rearrangement joins TRBV7-8 to TRBJ2-2, with D unresolved. Trimming removed 5 bases from V and 8 bases from J, with 18 bases in between. CDR3 length: 15 amino acids. Germline CDR1 is SGHVS and CDR2 is FQNEAQ.

The chain joins TRBV10-2 to TRBJ1-3; 7 bases agree with TRBD1. The germline V gene encodes CDR1 WSHSY and CDR2 SAAADI. CDR3 size: 14 residues. V gave up 7 bases and J gave up 9 bases; unmatched junction bases: 12. CDR3 region: CASTQDRLRGTIYF. CDR3 coding DNA: TGCGCCAGCACCCAGGACAGGCTCCGGGGCACCATATATTTT.

The V and J genes are TRBV13 and TRBJ2-3, with a tentative D call TRBD1 (6 bases). The CDR3 is 16 residues long. From germline, CDR1 is PRHDT and CDR2 FYEKMQ (reference sequence). V gave up 0 bases and J gave up 6 bases, with 16 bases separating them. The CDR3 DNA reads as TGTGCCAGCAGCTTAGGCCTGCTGGGGGCGGCCGATACGCAGTATTTT. Its protein is CASSLGLLGAADTQYF.

This clone was counted once. The chain combines TRBV4-2 with TRBJ1-3; D is possibly TRBD1 (6 bases). The CDR3 has 15 residues. The V and J ends lost 3 bases and 2 bases respectively, with 11 bases between them. Germline values: CDR1 LGHNA, CDR2 YNFKEQ. The CDR3 loop is CASSQETGPGNTIYF. Written as DNA, the CDR3 is TGTGCCAGCAGCCAGGAGACAGGACCTGGAAACACCATATATTTT.

The chain joins TRBV2 to TRBJ2-2; 9 bases align to TRBD1. J gave up 6 bases and V 4 bases, and 0 bases lay outside the gene matches. The CDR3 totals 13 residues. CDR1 and CDR2 from the germline V gene are SNHLY and FYNNEI. The CDR3 sequence: CASSGQGAGELFF. The CDR3 region has the DNA TGTGCCAGCAGTGGACAGGGGGCCGGGGAGCTGTTTTTT.

The J gene is TRBJ2-3, the V gene TRBV7-2; TRBD1 or TRBD2 may be the D gene (6 bases each). Trimming pared 5 bases from V and 2 bases from J, leaving 14 bases between. CDR1 is SGHTA, CDR2 FQGNSA, per germline. The CDR3 has 15 amino acids. The CDR3 protein is CASSLLGGHTDTQYF. The CDR3 bases are TGTGCCAGCAGCCTCCTGGGGGGACACACAGATACGCAGTATTTT.

This clone was seen a handful of times. V gene TRBV4-2 combines with J gene TRBJ1-2; 7 bases match TRBD1. Trimming removed 4 bases from V and 3 bases from J; junction bases left unmatched: 5. Germline CDR1 and CDR2: LGHNA and YNFKEQ. CDR3 length equals 14 residues. The CDR3 nucleotides read TGTGCCAGCAGCCCCACCGGGACAGACTATGGCTACACCTTC. Its translation: CASSPTGTDYGYTF.

The V call is TRBV9, the J call TRBJ2-2; TRBD1 agrees at 7 bases. V lost 0 bases and J lost 2; bases outside the gene matches: 4. Per the germline V gene, CDR1 is SGDLS and CDR2 is YYNGEE. CDR3 length: 16 residues. The CDR3, as DNA: TGTGCCAGCAGCGTAGTCGACAGGGTAAACACCGGGGAGCTGTTTTTT. Residues: CASSVVDRVNTGELFF.

This sequence joins TRBV30 and TRBJ1-4; D uncertain. Looked up from germline, CDR1 is GTSNPN and CDR2 is SVGIG (reference sequence). Trimming shortened V by 7 bases and J by 0 bases, and 12 bases separated the two germline ends. This CDR3 is built from 14 residues. The CDR3 here is CALTVVATNEKLFF. CDR3 DNA: TGTGCCTTGACCGTTGTAGCAACTAATGAAAAACTGTTTTTT. The variable domain in full, completed from reference TRBV30 and TRBJ1-4, reads SQTIHQWPATLVQPVGSPLSLECTVEGTSNPNLYWYRQAAGRGLQLLFYSVGIGQISSEVPQNLSASRPQDRQFILSSKKLLLSDSGFYLCALTVVATNEKLFFGSGTQLSVL.

This sequence joins TRBV7-3 and TRBJ2-6, with a tentative D call TRBD2 (6 bases). Germline V gene sequence: CDR1 SGHTA, CDR2 FQGTGA. The CDR3 loop spans 15 amino acids. V lost 5 bases and J 4 bases, leaving 12 bases between the germline ends. The CDR3 coding sequence is TGTGCCAGCAGCGGCGGGGTCTCCGGGGCCAACGTCCTGACTTTC. Amino acid sequence: CASSGGVSGANVLTF.

The genes are TRBV5-1 and TRBJ2-7; the D gene is possibly TRBD1 (6 bases). Germline CDR1 SGHRS, CDR2 YFSETQ. The CDR3 has 15 amino acids. V was clipped by 4 bases and J by 2 bases, with 16 bases between them. Here the CDR3 reads CASSEGGQGAYEQYF. Here the CDR3 DNA reads TGCGCCAGCAGCGAAGGGGGTCAAGGGGCCTACGAGCAGTACTTC. Full variable domain (rest looked up from reference TRBV5-1 and TRBJ2-7): KAGVTQTPRYLIKTRGQQVTLSCSPISGHRSVSWYQQTPGQGLQFLFEYFSETQRNKGNFPGRFSGRQFSNSRSEMNVSTLELGDSALYLCASSEGGQGAYEQYFGPGTRLTVT.

The chain uses TRBV10-2 and TRBJ1-6, with a tentative D call TRBD1 (6 bases). The CDR3 runs to 15 residues. Trimming stripped 10 bases from V and 6 bases from J, with 19 bases between. Germline assignment: CDR1 WSHSY and CDR2 SAAADI. CDR3 DNA: TGCGCCACCTCCGGACAGCTACTGATTAATTCACCCCTCCACTTT. It codes for CATSGQLLINSPLHF.

This clone was detected only once. The chain combines TRBV11-2 with TRBJ2-1, with 10 bases fitting TRBD1. The CDR3 loop spans 16 amino acids. Trimming took 1 base from V and 4 from J; bases not matched to a gene: 4. The germline V gene has CDR1 SGHAT and CDR2 FQNNGV. CDR3 coding DNA: TGTGCCAGCAGCTTAGGAGGGGACAGGGGATACAATGAGCAGTTCTTC. Protein product: CASSLGGDRGYNEQFF.

The chain links TRBV30 to TRBJ2-3; D gene unclear. Trimming left V 4 bases short and J 5 bases short, with 16 bases between. The germline V gene encodes CDR1 GTSNPN and CDR2 SVGIG (reference sequence). This CDR3 region has 14 residues. CDR3 in DNA: TGTGCCTGGACCTCCCAGCAGGTTGGAGATACGCAGTATTTT. As protein: CAWTSQQVGDTQYF. Drawing the rest from reference TRBV30 and TRBJ2-3, the complete variable domain is SQTIHQWPATLVQPVGSPLSLECTVEGTSNPNLYWYRQAAGRGLQLLFYSVGIGQISSEVPQNLSASRPQDRQFILSSKKLLLSDSGFYLCAWTSQQVGDTQYFGPGTRLTVL.

The chain combines TRBV5-4 with TRBJ2-7; no firm D call. Trimming stripped 4 bases from V and 0 bases from J, with 14 bases between. This CDR3 region has 15 residues. Germline-derived CDR1 and CDR2 are SGHNT and YYREEE (reference sequence). The CDR3 DNA reads as TGTGCCAGCAGCAGATGGACGGCCAGCTCCTACGAGCAGTACTTC. This translates into CASSRWTASSYEQYF.

The V and J genes are TRBV5-1 and TRBJ2-2; TRBD2 is a possible D gene (5 bases). CDR1 and CDR2 from the germline V gene are SGHRS and YFSETQ. The V end lost 0 bases, the J end lost 7 bases, and 10 bases lay between the germline ends. The CDR3 consists of 14 residues. In DNA form, the CDR3 reads TGCGCCAGCAGCTTGGACGCGGGCGGCGGGGAGCTGTTTTTT. It is translated as CASSLDAGGGELFF.

This chain uses TRBV27 with TRBJ2-7; TRBD2 matches 9 bases. CDR1 MNHEY and CDR2 SMNVEV come from the germline V gene (reference sequence). The CDR3 length is 19 residues. The V and J ends lost 5 bases and 2 bases, in that order; junction bases with no gene match: 19. CDR3 sequence (DNA): TGTGCCAGCAGTCCCCGCGGGGGGGGACGGCGGGAGAGAGCCTACGAGCAGTACTTC. Its translation: CASSPRGGGRRERAYEQYF.

This clone was seen only a few times. The rearrangement uses TRBV28 and TRBJ2-5; possibly TRBD1 for D (6 bases). With 4 bases removed from V and 4 bases from J, the gap between germline ends came to 7 bases. This CDR3 comprises 12 residues. The germline CDR1 and CDR2 sequences are MDHEN and SYDVKM. The CDR3 nucleotides are TGTGCCAGCAGTTGGGGGCGAGAGACCCAGTACTTC. It codes for CASSWGRETQYF. Filled out from reference TRBV28 and TRBJ2-5, the complete variable domain reads DVKVTQSSRYLVKRTGEKVFLECVQDMDHENMFWYRQDPGLGLRLIYFSYDVKMKEKGDIPEGYSVSREKKERFSLILESASTNQTSMYLCASSWGRETQYFGPGTRLLVL.